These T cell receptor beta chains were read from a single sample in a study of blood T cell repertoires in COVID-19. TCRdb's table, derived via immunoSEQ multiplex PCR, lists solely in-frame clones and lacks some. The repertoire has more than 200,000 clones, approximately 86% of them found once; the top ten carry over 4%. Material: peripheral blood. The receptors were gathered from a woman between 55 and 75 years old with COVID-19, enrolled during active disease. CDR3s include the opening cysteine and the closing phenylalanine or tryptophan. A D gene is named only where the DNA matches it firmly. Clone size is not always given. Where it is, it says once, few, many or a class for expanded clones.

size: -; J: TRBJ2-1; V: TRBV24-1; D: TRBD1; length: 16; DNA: TGTGCCACCAGTGATTTGAACAGGGGCCGGATGGATGAGCAGTTCTTC; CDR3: CATSDLNRGRMDEQFF
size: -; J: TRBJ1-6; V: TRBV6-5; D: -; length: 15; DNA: TGTGCCAGCAGTTACGACAGCCCCGGTAATTCACCCCTCCACTTT; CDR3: CASSYDSPGNSPLHF
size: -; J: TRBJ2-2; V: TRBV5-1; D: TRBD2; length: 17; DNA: TGCGCCAGCAGCCGGGGTGGAGGTAGCGGGAGCCCCGGGGAGCTGTTTTTT; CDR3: CASSRGGGSGSPGELFF
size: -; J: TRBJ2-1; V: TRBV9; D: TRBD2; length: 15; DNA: TGTGCCAGCAGCGTAGCCAGCGGGAAAGGCAATGAGCAGTTCTTC; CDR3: CASSVASGKGNEQFF
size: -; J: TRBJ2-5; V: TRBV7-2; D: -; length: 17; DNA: TGTGCCAGCAGTTCCGGGCCCCTAGTTTCGGGGGAAGAGACCCAGTACTTC; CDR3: CASSSGPLVSGEETQYF
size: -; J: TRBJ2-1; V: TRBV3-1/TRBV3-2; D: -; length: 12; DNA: TGTGCCAGCAGCCAAGGAAGGGGGACGGGGTTCTTC; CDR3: CASSQGRGTGFF
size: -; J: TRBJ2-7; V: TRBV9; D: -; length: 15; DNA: TGTGCCAGCAGCGAAGGGGGGGAGAGCTCCTACGAGCAGTACTTC; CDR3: CASSEGGESSYEQYF
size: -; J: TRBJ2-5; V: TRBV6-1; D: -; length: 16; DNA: TGTGCCAGCAGTGCTCGGGACATAACCCGGAGGGAGACCCAGTACTTC; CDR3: CASSARDITRRETQYF
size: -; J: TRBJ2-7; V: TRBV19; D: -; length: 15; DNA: TGTGCCAGTAGTATCGGTACAGGGTATTCCTACGAGCAGTACTTC; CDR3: CASSIGTGYSYEQYF
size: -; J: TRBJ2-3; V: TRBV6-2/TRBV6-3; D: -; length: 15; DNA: TGTGCCAGCAGCCCAAGCGTCCTCCTTGCAGATACGCAGTATTTT; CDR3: CASSPSVLLADTQYF
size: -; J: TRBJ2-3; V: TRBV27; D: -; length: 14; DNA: TGTGCCAGCTCGGGACATTTAAACACAGATACGCAGTATTTT; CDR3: CASSGHLNTDTQYF
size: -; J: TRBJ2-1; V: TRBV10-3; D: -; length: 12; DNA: TGTGCCATCAGTGCTAGCCCCTCTGAGCAGTTCTTC; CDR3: CAISASPSEQFF
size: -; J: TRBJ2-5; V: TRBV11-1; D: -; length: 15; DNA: TGTGCCAGCAGCTTAGACGGGAGAAGGTCCGAGACCCAGTACTTC; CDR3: CASSLDGRRSETQYF
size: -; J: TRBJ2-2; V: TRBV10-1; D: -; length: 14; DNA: TGCGCCAGCAGTGAGTCGAATGGCCCCGGGGAGCTGTTTTTT; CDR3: CASSESNGPGELFF
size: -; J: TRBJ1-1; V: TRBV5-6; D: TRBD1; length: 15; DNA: TGTGCCAGCAGCACCGGACAGGGGCCTTTCCCTGAAGCTTTCTTT; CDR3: CASSTGQGPFPEAFF
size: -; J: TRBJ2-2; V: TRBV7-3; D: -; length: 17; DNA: TGTGCCAGCAGCTTCTCAGGAGGCGGGCCGAACACCGGGGAGCTGTTTTTT; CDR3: CASSFSGGGPNTGELFF
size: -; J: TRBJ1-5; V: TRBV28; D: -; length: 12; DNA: TGTGCCAGCAGTCGTAGCAATCAGCCCCAGCATTTT; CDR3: CASSRSNQPQHF
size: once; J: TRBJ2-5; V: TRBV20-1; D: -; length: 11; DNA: TGCAGTGCTACACACGGGGAGACCCAGTACTTC; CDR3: CSATHGETQYF
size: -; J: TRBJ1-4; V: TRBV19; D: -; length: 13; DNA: TGTGCCAGTAGCCGGGAGGCTAATGAAAAACTGTTTTTT; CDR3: CASSREANEKLFF
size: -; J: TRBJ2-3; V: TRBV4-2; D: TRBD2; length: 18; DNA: TGTGCCAGCAGCCAAGTAGGGACTACCGAATCCAGCACAGATACGCAGTATTTT; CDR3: CASSQVGTTESSTDTQYF
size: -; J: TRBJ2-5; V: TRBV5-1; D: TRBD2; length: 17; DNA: TGCGCCAGCAGCACCGGGACTAGCGGGAAAGTTCAAGAGACCCAGTACTTC; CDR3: CASSTGTSGKVQETQYF
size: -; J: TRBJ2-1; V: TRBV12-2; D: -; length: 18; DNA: TGTGCAAGTCGCTTTTTTGTGTTCGGGGACAGGGGAGACAATGAGCAGTTCTTC; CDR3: CASRFFVFGDRGDNEQFF
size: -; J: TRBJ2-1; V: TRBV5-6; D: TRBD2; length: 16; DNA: TGTGCCAGCAGCCCTGGGACTAGCGGGAGGGCGTATGAGCAGTTCTTC; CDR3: CASSPGTSGRAYEQFF
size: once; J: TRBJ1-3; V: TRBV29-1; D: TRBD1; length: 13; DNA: TGCAGCGTCCGACAGGGCTCTGGAAACACCATATATTTT; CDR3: CSVRQGSGNTIYF
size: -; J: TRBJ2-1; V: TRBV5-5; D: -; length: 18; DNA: TGTGCCAGCAGCTTGGCCCGGGTGGGTTTAGCGGTACACAATGAGCAGTTCTTC; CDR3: CASSLARVGLAVHNEQFF
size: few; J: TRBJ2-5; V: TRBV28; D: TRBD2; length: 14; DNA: TGTGCCAGCAGGACTAGCGGGATTCAAGAGACCCAGTACTTC; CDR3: CASRTSGIQETQYF
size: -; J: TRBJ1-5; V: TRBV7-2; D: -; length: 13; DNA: TGTGCCAGCAGCTACAATAGCAATCAGCCCCAGCATTTT; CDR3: CASSYNSNQPQHF
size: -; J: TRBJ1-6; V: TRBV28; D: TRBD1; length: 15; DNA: TGTGCCAGCAGTAAATCGACAGGGGGCCGTTCACCCCTCCACTTT; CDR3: CASSKSTGGRSPLHF
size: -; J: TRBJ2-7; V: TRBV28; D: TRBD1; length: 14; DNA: TGTGCCAGCAGCCTGACAGGGAGAGGCAACGAGCAGTACTTC; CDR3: CASSLTGRGNEQYF
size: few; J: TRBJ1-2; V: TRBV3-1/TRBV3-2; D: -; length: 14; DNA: TGTGCCAGCAGCCAAAGTGCCAGGGCCTATGGCTACACCTTC; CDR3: CASSQSARAYGYTF
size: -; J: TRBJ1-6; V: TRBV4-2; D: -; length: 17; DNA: TGTGCCAGCAGCCAGGGTCGGACAGCCGGCCCTCTTTCACCCCTCCACTTT; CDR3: CASSQGRTAGPLSPLHF
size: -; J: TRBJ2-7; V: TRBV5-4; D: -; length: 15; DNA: TGTGCCAGCAGCAAGGGGGGGGCGGGGTCCTACGAGCAGTACTTC; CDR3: CASSKGGAGSYEQYF
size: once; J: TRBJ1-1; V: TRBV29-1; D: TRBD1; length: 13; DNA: TGCAGCGCGGGTGGACAGGGGAACGCTGAAGCTTTCTTT; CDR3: CSAGGQGNAEAFF
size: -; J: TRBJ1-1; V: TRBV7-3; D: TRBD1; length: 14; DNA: TGTGCCAGCAGCCCACAGGGGGTAGGGACTGAAGCTTTCTTT; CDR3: CASSPQGVGTEAFF
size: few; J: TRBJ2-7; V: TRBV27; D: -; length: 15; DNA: TGTGCCAGCAGGGTGGACAGAACCTCATCCTACGAGCAGTACTTC; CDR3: CASRVDRTSSYEQYF
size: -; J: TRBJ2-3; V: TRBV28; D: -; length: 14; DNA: TGTGCCACCTTATCCAGGGTGTTTGAAGATACGCAGTATTTT; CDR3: CATLSRVFEDTQYF
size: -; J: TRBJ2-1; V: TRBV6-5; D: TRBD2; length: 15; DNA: TGTGCCAGCAGACTTGGACTAGCGTCCTACAATGAGCAGTTCTTC; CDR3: CASRLGLASYNEQFF
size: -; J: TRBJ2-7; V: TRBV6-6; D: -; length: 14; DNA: TGTGCCAGCAGTTTCCAGACATTCTCCTACGAGCAGTACTTC; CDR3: CASSFQTFSYEQYF
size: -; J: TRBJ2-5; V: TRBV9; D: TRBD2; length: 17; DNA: TGTGCCAGCAGCCGGCGGCCTAGCGGGAATAAACAAGAGACCCAGTACTTC; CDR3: CASSRRPSGNKQETQYF
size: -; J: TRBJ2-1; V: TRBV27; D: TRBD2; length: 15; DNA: TGTGCCAGCAGTTTAGGCGGGAGGTCCTACAATGAGCAGTTCTTC; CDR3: CASSLGGRSYNEQFF
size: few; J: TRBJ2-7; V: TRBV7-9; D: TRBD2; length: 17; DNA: TGTGCCAGCAGCTCATTTTGGACTAGCGGGAGGGAGGGCGAGCAGTACTTC; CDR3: CASSSFWTSGREGEQYF
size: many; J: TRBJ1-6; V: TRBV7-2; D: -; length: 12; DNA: TGTGCCAGCAGCTTTTCTGTTTCACCCCTCCACTTT; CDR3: CASSFSVSPLHF
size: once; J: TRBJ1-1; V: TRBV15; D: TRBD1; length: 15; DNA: TGTGCCACCAGCAGACCCACAGGGGTGGTCACTGAAGCTTTCTTT; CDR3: CATSRPTGVVTEAFF
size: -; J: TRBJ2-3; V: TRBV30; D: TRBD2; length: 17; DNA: TGTGCCTGGAGTACATACCGACTAGCGGGAGGAACAGATACGCAGTATTTT; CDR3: CAWSTYRLAGGTDTQYF
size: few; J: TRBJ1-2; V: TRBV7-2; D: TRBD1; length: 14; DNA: TGTGCCAGCAGCCCCGGGACAGTATACTACGGCTACACCTTC; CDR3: CASSPGTVYYGYTF
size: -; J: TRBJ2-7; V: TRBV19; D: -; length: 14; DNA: TGTGCCAGTAGCCCCGGCCGGGGATTAGGAGAGCAGTACTTC; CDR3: CASSPGRGLGEQYF
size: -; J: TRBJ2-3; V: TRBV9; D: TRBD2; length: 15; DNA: TGTGCCAGCAGCGAGGGCGGGAGGGCCGTAGATACGCAGTATTTT; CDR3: CASSEGGRAVDTQYF
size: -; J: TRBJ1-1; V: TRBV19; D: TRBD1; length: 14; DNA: TGTGCCAGTACTCTGACAGGGGGGAGCACTGAAGCTTTCTTT; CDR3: CASTLTGGSTEAFF
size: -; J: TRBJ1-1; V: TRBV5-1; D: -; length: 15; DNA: TGCGCCAGCAGCTTCGGGGGGCAGCTGAACACTGAAGCTTTCTTT; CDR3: CASSFGGQLNTEAFF
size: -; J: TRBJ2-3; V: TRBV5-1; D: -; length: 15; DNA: TGCGCCAGCAGCTTGGATTCCAGGGTGGGCGATACGCAGTATTTT; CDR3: CASSLDSRVGDTQYF
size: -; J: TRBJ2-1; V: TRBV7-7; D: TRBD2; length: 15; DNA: TGTGCCAGCAGCCGTACTAGCGGGAGTTTAAATGAGCAGTTCTTC; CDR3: CASSRTSGSLNEQFF
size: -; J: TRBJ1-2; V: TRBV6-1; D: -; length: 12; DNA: TGTGCCAGCAGTGATCAGGGCTATGGCTACACCTTC; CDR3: CASSDQGYGYTF
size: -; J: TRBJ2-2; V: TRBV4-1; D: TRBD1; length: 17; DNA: TGCGCCAGCAGCCAAGGCTTGGACAGGGCGAACACCGGGGAGCTGTTTTTT; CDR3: CASSQGLDRANTGELFF
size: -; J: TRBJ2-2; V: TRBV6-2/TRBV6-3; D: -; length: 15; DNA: TGTGCCAGTAGTTACGGGCTAGCCGTCGCCGGGGAGCTGTTTTTT; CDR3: CASSYGLAVAGELFF
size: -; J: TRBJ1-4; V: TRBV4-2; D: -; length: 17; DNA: TGTGCCAGCAGCCCGACGGGGGGGACTGCAACTAATGAAAAACTGTTTTTT; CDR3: CASSPTGGTATNEKLFF
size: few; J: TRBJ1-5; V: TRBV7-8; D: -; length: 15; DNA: TGTGCCAGCAGCTTAGGGCAGGCGTCCCCGCAGCCCCAGCATTTT; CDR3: CASSLGQASPQPQHF
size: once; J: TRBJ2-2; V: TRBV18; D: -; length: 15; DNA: TGTGCCAGCTCACCCCCGGGACTCTTCACCGGGGAGCTGTTTTTT; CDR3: CASSPPGLFTGELFF